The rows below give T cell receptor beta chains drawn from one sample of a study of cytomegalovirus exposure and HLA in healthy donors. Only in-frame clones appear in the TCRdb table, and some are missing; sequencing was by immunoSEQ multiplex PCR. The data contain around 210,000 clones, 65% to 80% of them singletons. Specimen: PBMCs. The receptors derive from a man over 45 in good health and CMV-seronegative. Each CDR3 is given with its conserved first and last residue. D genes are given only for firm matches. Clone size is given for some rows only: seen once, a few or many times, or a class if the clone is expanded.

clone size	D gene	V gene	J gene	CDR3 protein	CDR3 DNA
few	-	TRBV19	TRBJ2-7	CASSIAGFNEQYF	TGTGCCAGTAGTATAGCGGGGTTCAACGAGCAGTACTTC
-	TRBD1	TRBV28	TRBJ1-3	CASSPYRTGPSGNTIYF	TGTGCCAGCAGCCCGTACAGGACAGGTCCATCTGGAAACACCATATATTTT
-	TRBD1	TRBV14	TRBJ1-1	CASSHRHGQGGNTEAFF	TGTGCCAGCAGCCATCGACACGGACAGGGAGGGAACACTGAAGCTTTCTTT
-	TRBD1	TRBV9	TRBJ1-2	CASSSTGQGKHGYTF	TGTGCCAGCAGCAGCACGGGACAGGGGAAGCACGGCTACACCTTC
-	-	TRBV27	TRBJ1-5	CASMITGSNQPQHF	TGTGCCAGCATGATTACCGGGAGCAATCAGCCCCAGCATTTT
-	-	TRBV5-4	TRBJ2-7	CASSLLSQTYEQYF	TGTGCCAGCAGCTTGCTTAGCCAGACCTACGAGCAGTACTTC
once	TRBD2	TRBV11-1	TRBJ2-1	CASSPLGGGRAYNEQFF	TGTGCCAGCAGCCCCCTTGGAGGCGGGAGGGCCTACAATGAGCAGTTCTTC
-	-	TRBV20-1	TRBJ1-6	CSASGGNTLHF	TGCAGTGCTAGTGGAGGGAATACCCTCCACTTT
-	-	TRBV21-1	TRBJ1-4	CASSNLRGTGREKLFF	TGTGCCAGCAGCAACCTAAGGGGAACGGGGAGGGAAAAACTGTTTTTT
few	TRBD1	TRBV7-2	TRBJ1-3	CASSVWTGGGNTIYF	TGTGCCAGCAGCGTATGGACAGGGGGTGGAAACACCATATATTTT
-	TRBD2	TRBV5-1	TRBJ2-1	CASSSRPAGDEQFF	TGCGCCAGCAGCTCCCGGCCAGCGGGGGATGAGCAGTTCTTC
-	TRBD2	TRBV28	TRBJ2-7	CASLSGTRAYEQYF	TGTGCCAGCCTTTCCGGGACTAGAGCCTACGAGCAGTACTTC
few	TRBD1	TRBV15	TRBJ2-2	CATSREGQGNTGELFF	TGTGCCACCAGCAGAGAAGGACAGGGGAACACCGGGGAGCTGTTTTTT
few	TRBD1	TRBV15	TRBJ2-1	CATSRTSDRASEQFF	TGTGCCACCAGCAGAACCAGCGACAGGGCCAGTGAGCAGTTCTTC
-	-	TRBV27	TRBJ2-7	CASSVPGHLYEQYF	TGTGCCAGCTCCGTACCGGGACACCTATACGAGCAGTACTTC
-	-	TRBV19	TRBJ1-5	CASRTERRGNQPQHF	TGTGCCAGTAGGACCGAGCGAAGGGGGAATCAGCCCCAGCATTTT
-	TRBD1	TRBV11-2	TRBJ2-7	CASSPHIDRAYEQYF	TGTGCCAGCAGCCCCCATATAGACAGGGCATACGAGCAGTACTTC
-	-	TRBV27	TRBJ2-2	CASSLLSGDYTGELFF	TGTGCCAGCAGTTTGTTGTCCGGGGACTACACCGGGGAGCTGTTTTTT
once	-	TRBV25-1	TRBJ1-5	CASGTGGNNQPQHF	TGTGCCAGCGGAACGGGGGGAAACAATCAGCCCCAGCATTTT
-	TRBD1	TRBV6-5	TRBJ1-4	CASSYYRTGGGEKLFF	TGTGCCAGCAGCTACTACCGGACAGGGGGGGGTGAAAAACTGTTTTTT
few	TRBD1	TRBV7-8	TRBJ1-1	CASSRVVSGQGMAEAFF	TGTGCCAGCAGCCGAGTGGTATCGGGACAGGGGATGGCTGAAGCTTTCTTT
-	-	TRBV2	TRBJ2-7	CASTRGTDNYEQYF	TGTGCCAGCACCCGCGGGACAGACAACTACGAGCAGTACTTC
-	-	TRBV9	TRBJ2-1	CASSSAGLGNEQFF	TGTGCCAGCAGCTCGGCCGGGTTAGGAAATGAGCAGTTCTTC
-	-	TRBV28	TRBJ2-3	CASSFGVTDTQYF	TGTGCCAGCAGTTTCGGGGTTACAGATACGCAGTATTTT
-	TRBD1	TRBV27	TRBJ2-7	CASSSTGAEQYF	TGTGCCAGCAGCTCGACAGGGGCCGAGCAGTACTTC
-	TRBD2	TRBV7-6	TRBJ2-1	CASSPVLAGGNEQFF	TGTGCCAGCAGCCCCGTGCTAGCGGGAGGTAATGAGCAGTTCTTC
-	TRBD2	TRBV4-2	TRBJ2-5	CASSQDWLAGAGETQYF	TGTGCCAGCAGCCAAGATTGGCTAGCGGGAGCAGGAGAGACCCAGTACTTC
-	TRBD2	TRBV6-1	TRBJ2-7	CASLKRGLYEQYF	TGTGCCAGCCTGAAGCGGGGGTTGTACGAGCAGTACTTC
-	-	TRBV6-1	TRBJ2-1	CASSVYNEQFF	TGTGCCAGCAGTGTATACAATGAGCAGTTCTTC
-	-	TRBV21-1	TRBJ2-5	CASSLTGETETQYF	TGTGCCAGCAGCCTGACAGGGGAGACGGAGACCCAGTACTTC
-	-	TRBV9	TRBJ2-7	CASSVGGTAAYEQYF	TGTGCCAGCAGCGTAGGGGGGACTGCTGCCTACGAGCAGTACTTC
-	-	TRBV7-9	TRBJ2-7	CASSRGHPEQYF	TGTGCCAGCAGCCGCGGGCACCCAGAGCAGTACTTC
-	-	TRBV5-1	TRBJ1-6	CANNSGSPLHF	TGCGCCAACAACAGTGGATCACCCCTCCACTTT
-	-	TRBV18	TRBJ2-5	CASSPLDLLETQYF	TGTGCCAGCTCACCCCTCGACTTGCTGGAGACCCAGTACTTC
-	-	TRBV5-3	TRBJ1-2	CARSLSFRDTGYTF	TGTGCCAGAAGCTTAAGCTTCCGGGACACCGGCTACACCTTC
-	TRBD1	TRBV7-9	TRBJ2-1	CASSPPGQGGNEQFF	TGTGCCAGCAGCCCCCCGGGACAGGGGGGCAATGAGCAGTTCTTC
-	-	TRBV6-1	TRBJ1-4	CASSEARGAAATNEKLFF	TGTGCCAGCAGTGAAGCGCGTGGGGCGGCTGCAACTAATGAAAAACTGTTTTTT
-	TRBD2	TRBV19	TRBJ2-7	CATGTSGAPMYEQYF	TGTGCCACCGGGACTAGCGGAGCCCCTATGTACGAGCAGTACTTC
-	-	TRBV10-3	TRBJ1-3	CAIAAFSGNTIYF	TGTGCCATCGCAGCGTTCTCTGGAAACACCATATATTTT
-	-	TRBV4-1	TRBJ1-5	CASSQVLGAQPQHF	TGCGCCAGCAGCCAAGTCTTGGGGGCCCAGCCCCAGCATTTT
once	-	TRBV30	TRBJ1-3	CAWSGTKGGNTIYF	TGTGCCTGGAGTGGGACCAAGGGGGGAAACACCATATATTTT
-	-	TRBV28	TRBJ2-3	CASPPGHGHTSSTDTQYF	TGTGCCAGCCCTCCTGGACACGGTCACACCTCTAGCACAGATACGCAGTATTTT
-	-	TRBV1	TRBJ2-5	CTSSQDERRGTSGAKETQYF	TGCACCAGCAGCCAAGATGAACGCCGTGGGACTAGCGGGGCGAAAGAGACCCAGTACTTC
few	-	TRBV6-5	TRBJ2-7	CASSTPGHGIYEQYF	TGTGCCAGCAGTACCCCGGGACACGGCATATACGAGCAGTACTTC
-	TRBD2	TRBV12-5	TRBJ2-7	CASGPGLAGLNEQYF	TGTGCTAGTGGCCCGGGACTAGCGGGATTAAACGAGCAGTACTTC
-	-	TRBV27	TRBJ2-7	CASSSNRPYEQYF	TGTGCCAGCAGTTCGAACAGACCCTACGAGCAGTACTTC